These T cell receptor beta chains were read from a single sample in a study of blood T cell repertoires in COVID-19. Using immunoSEQ multiplex PCR, the repertoire was profiled, and TCRdb retains in-frame clones only, with some absent. Of around 100,000 clones listed, 84% are singletons. Input material: peripheral blood. The source of these receptors is a man between 70 and 80 years old with active or convalescent COVID-19. The CDR3 runs from the conserved cysteine through the conserved F or W. D genes are given only for firm matches. Part of the rows lack a size; the others show once, few, many or a class for expanded clones.

J gene	D gene	V gene	clone size	CDR3 protein	CDR3 DNA
TRBJ2-3	TRBD1	TRBV5-8	.	CASSKQGRADTQYF	TGTGCCAGCAGCAAACAGGGGCGGGCAGATACGCAGTATTTT
TRBJ1-1	.	TRBV7-3	.	CASSLRAGRSTQAFF	TGTGCCAGCAGCTTAAGGGCAGGCAGGTCTACCCAAGCTTTCTTT
TRBJ2-7	.	TRBV4-1	.	CASSQAPGAYEQYF	TGCGCCAGCAGCCAAGCTCCCGGGGCCTACGAGCAGTACTTC
TRBJ2-1	.	TRBV18	once	CASSPYSSSYNEQFF	TGTGCCAGCTCACCTTACTCGAGCTCCTACAATGAGCAGTTCTTC
TRBJ1-5	.	TRBV5-4	.	CASSLDRSQPQHF	TGTGCCAGCAGCTTGGACAGGAGTCAGCCCCAGCATTTT
TRBJ1-6	.	TRBV14	.	CASSQGLNSPLHF	TGTGCCAGCAGCCAAGGACTGAATTCACCCCTCCACTTT
TRBJ1-6	TRBD1	TRBV7-2	.	CASSYGQVNSPLHF	TGTGCCAGCAGCTACGGACAGGTTAATTCACCCCTCCACTTT
TRBJ1-2	.	TRBV6-5	.	CASSSPRLMRGYTF	TGTGCCAGCAGTTCCCCCAGACTTATGAGGGGCTACACCTTC
TRBJ2-7	.	TRBV15	once	CATSRDLTEYEQYF	TGTGCCACCAGCAGAGATCTGACTGAATACGAGCAGTACTTC
TRBJ2-5	.	TRBV11-2	.	CASSSSTGFETQYF	TGTGCCAGCAGCTCCTCCACAGGGTTCGAGACCCAGTACTTC
TRBJ1-4	TRBD1	TRBV18	.	CASSPGTGVNEKLFF	TGTGCCAGCTCACCCGGGACAGGGGTTAATGAAAAACTGTTTTTT
TRBJ2-3	.	TRBV10-3	once	CAISGAPPTDTQYF	TGTGCCATCAGTGGGGCCCCCCCCACAGATACGCAGTATTTT
TRBJ1-2	.	TRBV5-5	.	CASSLDTGGYTF	TGTGCCAGCAGCTTGGACACGGGAGGCTACACCTTC
TRBJ2-3	TRBD1	TRBV5-1	few	CASSLAVGQGQDTQYF	TGCGCCAGCAGCTTGGCGGTGGGACAGGGACAAGATACGCAGTATTTT